These 2 T cell receptor beta chains originate from one sample sequenced in a study of OX40 agonist ivuxolimab in advanced cancers. Using immunoSEQ multiplex PCR, the repertoire was profiled, and TCRdb retains in-frame clones only, with some absent. In the table there are 76,000 or so clones, about 94% of which are singletons. This specimen was CD4+ or CD8+ T cells sorted from blood, taken in a trial of the OX40 agonist ivuxolimab. Every receptor here comes from an adult with an advanced solid tumor such as melanoma, head and neck, liver or kidney cancer.

This chain uses TRBV11-2 with TRBJ2-7, with TRBD2 as a possible D gene (6 bases). The CDR3 extends over 14 amino acids. Between the trimmed V and J ends, which lost 1 base and 3 bases, there was a span of 10 bases. The germline V gene has CDR1 SGHAT and CDR2 FQNNGV. The CDR3 sequence: CASSLGGVYYEQYF. The CDR3 region has the DNA TGTGCCAGCAGCTTAGGCGGGGTTTACTACGAGCAGTACTTC.

The V and J genes are TRBV27 and TRBJ1-1, with D perhaps TRBD1 (5 bases). The CDR3 runs to 14 residues. Trimming left V 5 bases short and J 5 bases short, with 15 bases between. The germline gives CDR1 MNHEY, CDR2 SMNVEV (reference sequence). CDR3 DNA: TGTGCCAGCAGTCCGTCCCGGGGGGGAACTGAAGCTTTCTTT. Residues: CASSPSRGGTEAFF.